This T cell receptor beta chain was sequenced for a study of neurological immune-mediated disorders. CDR1 SQVTM and CDR2 ANQGSEA come from the germline V gene. Trimming left V 3 bases short and J 8 bases short, with 10 bases between. The CDR3 has 11 amino acids. TCRdb itself ran the 5' RACE reads through MiXCR, one entry per CDR3 protein. The sample lists about 55,000 distinct CDR3 sequences; 4.2% were seen once. In this sample, this clonotype turned up many times. The clonotype comes from a middle-aged man with multiple sclerosis. This sequence joins TRBV29-1 and TRBJ1-1; possible D gene TRBD1, 5 bases. The specimen was PBMCs. DNA of the CDR3: TGCAGCGTTGACCCGGGACTCGAAGCTTTCTTT. Encoded protein: CSVDPGLEAFF.